The following is a T cell receptor beta chain sequence with its context. The data belong to a study of blood T cell repertoires in COVID-19. Study background: Some COVID-19 samples were acute and others convalescent; all came from the United States, Italy and Spain. PBMCs, B-cell-depleted T cells, or T cells provided the cDNA or gDNA that made up the material.

Participant ages covered roughly 18 to 89 years across 24 US areas. The authors' processing: Estimates of nucleated cell counts were drawn from the amplification of reference gene primers. This table comes from immunoSEQ multiplex PCR, and its TCRdb copy is limited to in-frame clones, with some not included. V and J calls and clone size come straight from that table; D and trimming were deduced from the DNA. The sample lists approximately 270,000 clones; roughly nine tenths were seen once. The CDR3 consists of 15 residues. CDR1 is SGHNT, CDR2 YYREEE, per germline (reference sequence). Losses at the gene ends were 3 bases for V and 5 bases for J; bases not matched to a gene: 6.

The source is a human donor in a cohort exposed to, infected with or recovered from COVID-19 (not recorded which). The donor label of this sample is uncertain. The chain uses TRBV5-4 and TRBJ2-2, with 8 positions matching TRBD1. Input material: PBMCs or T cells enriched from blood (not recorded which). CDR3 residues: CASSSGQGRTGELFF. The CDR3 bases are TGTGCCAGCAGCTCCGGACAGGGTAGGACCGGGGAGCTGTTTTTT.